This entry features one T cell receptor beta chain sequence. Antigen unknown. This sample includes further DNA sequences coding for the same CDR3. Measured with immunoSEQ multiplex PCR; TCRdb has only the in-frame clones, and not every one. The sample consists of tens of thousands of clones, about 85% of them appearing once. This entry belongs to a study of OX40 agonist ivuxolimab in advanced cancers. Overall study context: Partial responses, seen in three patients, involved one hepatocellular carcinoma and two cutaneous melanomas.

Study conclusions and caveats: Both blood CD4+ and CD8+ T cells showed clonal growth by week 6 at 0.1 to 3.0 mg/kg. In a subset of nonresponders, normalized T-cell clonal expansion was also low. The mean number of expanded clones was higher in CD8+ T cells than in CD4+.

CDR3 length equals 12 residues. The ends were cut back, 0 bases at V and 2 bases at J, with 3 bases in the middle. The germline CDR1 and CDR2 sequences are SGHDT and YYEEEE. The chain combines TRBV5-6 with TRBJ2-7; D is ambiguous. This TCR came from an adult with an advanced solid tumor such as melanoma, head and neck, liver or kidney cancer. The source material was CD4+ or CD8+ T cells sorted from blood, sampled in a trial of the OX40 agonist ivuxolimab. The chain's CDR3 is CASSLGTYEQYF. The CDR3 region has the DNA TGTGCCAGCAGCTTGGGAACCTACGAGCAGTACTTC.